This entry concerns a single T cell receptor beta chain. The V end was cut by 1 base, the J end by 0 bases, with 4 bases between. This CDR3 spans 13 amino acids. CDR1 and CDR2 (germline): SGHAT, FQNNGV. This entry comes from a study of blood T cell repertoires in COVID-19. Study at large: Acute and convalescent COVID-19 specimens originated in the United States, Italy and Spain. PBMCs, B-cell-depleted T cells, or T cells provided the cDNA or gDNA that made up the material.

Per the original data handling: How many nucleated cells were present was estimated from reference gene primer amplification. Method: immunoSEQ multiplex PCR; TCRdb's copy keeps in-frame clones and lacks some. The D gene and trimming were derived from the DNA, and the V and J assignments and clone size from that table. The sample holds 97,000 or so clones; approximately 90% are singletons and the top ten take about 5.2%. Sequenced input: peripheral blood. The chain employs TRBV11-2 and TRBJ2-7; D not certain. The sequence came from a man aged 45-65 years with acute or convalescent COVID-19. CDR3 nucleotides: TGTGCCAGCAGCTTAGGGAGCTCCTACGAGCAGTACTTC. Protein sequence: CASSLGSSYEQYF.